These 32 T cell receptor beta chains share one sample of origin, sequenced in a study of T-cell memory formation after mild COVID-19. Via MiXCR, TCRdb re-called the 5' RACE reads, giving one row per CDR3 protein. The sample yields about 180,000 distinct CDR3 sequences, approximately 17% seen once. Sequenced: PBMCs or a T cell subset sorted from them (not recorded which). The receptors stem from a man aged 18 to 29 who had mild COVID-19 (a few samples of this study predate the infection). Cell type and time point are not known.

This clonotype has a handful of counts. The chain combines TRBV7-2 with TRBJ1-4; the D gene is possibly TRBD1 (5 bases). CDR3 size: 14 residues. The V and J ends lost 1 base and 15 bases respectively, with 18 bases between them. Germline lookup yields CDR1 SGHTA and CDR2 FQGNSA. CDR3 DNA: TGTGCCAGCAGCTTAGGGCCCGGACATTTTGGGATGTTTTTT. Its protein product is CASSLGPGHFGMFF.

This clonotype has just a few counts. The J gene is TRBJ2-5, the V gene TRBV15; 9 nucleotides match TRBD2. The CDR3 contains 14 residues. V dropped 7 bases and J dropped 4; count of bases not matched to a gene: 7. Germline CDR1 LNHNV, CDR2 YYDKDF (reference sequence). The CDR3 bases are TGTGCCACCAAGATAGGACTAGCGAGAGAGACCCAGTACTTC. Its translation is CATKIGLARETQYF.

This clonotype was seen a few times. The J gene is TRBJ2-7, the V gene TRBV2; weak D call: TRBD2 (5 bases). The CDR3 length is 11 residues. Germline-derived CDR1 and CDR2 are SNHLY and FYNNEI. V was clipped by 1 base and J by 12 bases, with 10 bases between them. In nucleotides, the CDR3 is TGTGCCAGCAGTGAAGATAGCGTGCGGTACTTC. This gives the protein CASSEDSVRYF.

This chain links TRBV6-2 or TRBV6-3 with TRBJ2-7; the D is unclear. There are 12 residues in the CDR3. Germline CDR1 is MNHEY and CDR2 is SVGEGT. V dropped 6 bases and J dropped 0 bases, with 6 bases sitting between them. The CDR3 sequence is CASRADSYEQYV. The DNA for the CDR3 is TGTGCCAGCAGGGCGGACTCCTACGAGCAGTACGTC.

This clonotype was counted only a few times. The chain employs TRBV27 and TRBJ2-4; D gene ambiguous. Germline V gene data show CDR1 as MNHEY and CDR2 as SMNVEV (reference sequence). The CDR3 extends over 16 amino acids. Trimming left V 5 bases short and J 0 bases short, with 14 bases between. CDR3 nucleotide sequence: TGTGCCAGCAGTCCCACCGGAGACCTAGCCAAAAACATTCAGTACTTC. Its protein is CASSPTGDLAKNIQYF.

The gene calls are TRBV6-2 or TRBV6-3 and TRBJ2-5, with 9 bases aligning to TRBD2. The CDR3 totals 13 residues. Germline assignment: CDR1 MNHEY and CDR2 SVGEGT. Losses at the gene ends were 10 bases for V and 4 bases for J; bases not matched to a gene: 7. CDR3 loop: CATRFSGGETQYF. CDR3 sequence (DNA): TGTGCCACCCGGTTTAGCGGGGGAGAGACCCAGTACTTC.

This chain connects TRBV24-1 to TRBJ1-4, with D hard to call. Looked up from germline, CDR1 is KGHDR and CDR2 is SFDVKD. This CDR3 has 14 amino acids. V lost 3 bases and J 8 bases, leaving 12 bases between the germline ends. CDR3 DNA: TGTGCCACCAGTGATGCCAGAGGTGGAGAAAAACTGTTTTTT. Translation gives CATSDARGGEKLFF.

This clonotype has more than one count but fewer than ten. The chain couples TRBV12-3 or TRBV12-4 to TRBJ1-3, with 7 bases matching TRBD1. This CDR3 comprises 17 residues. Unmatched junction bases numbered 11, after V lost 3 bases and J lost 3 bases. CDR3 sequence reads: CASSFRLQGLIGNTIYF. For the CDR3, the DNA is TGTGCCAGCAGTTTCCGTTTACAGGGGTTGATTGGAAACACCATATATTTT.

The chain uses TRBV4-1 and TRBJ2-3; D gene unclear. The germline V and J ends were trimmed by 1 base and 6 bases, with 17 bases remaining between them. This CDR3 region has 16 residues. The V gene's germline CDR1 is MGHRA and CDR2 YSYEKL. The CDR3 loop reads CASSQANLGWSDTQYF. The CDR3 DNA sequence: TGCGCCAGCAGCCAAGCAAATCTAGGGTGGTCTGATACGCAGTATTTT.

This clonotype has only a few counts. The J gene is TRBJ2-6, the V gene TRBV5-1, with D unclear. This CDR3 spans 16 amino acids. CDR1 is SGHRS and CDR2 is YFSETQ in the germline V gene. V was clipped by 4 bases and J by 0 bases, with 11 bases between them. The CDR3 nucleotides read TGCGCCAGCAGCCCGAACTGGAACTCTGGGGCCAACGTCCTGACTTTC. It translates to CASSPNWNSGANVLTF.

This clonotype was recorded at least ten times. The J gene is TRBJ1-1, the V gene TRBV20-1; 7 bases fit TRBD1. CDR3 length: 14 residues. The ends lost 1 base at V and 6 bases at J; junction bases unmatched: 8. The germline V gene has CDR1 DFQATT and CDR2 SNEGSKA (reference sequence). CDR3 region: CSARVPGQSPEAFF. In DNA, the CDR3 is TGCAGTGCTAGAGTACCGGGACAGTCCCCTGAAGCTTTCTTT.

The V and J genes are TRBV28 and TRBJ1-1, with 9 bases lining up with TRBD1. V lost 4 bases and J lost 6; bases outside the gene matches: 6. The germline CDR1 and CDR2 sequences are MDHEN and SYDVKM. The CDR3 is made up of 14 amino acids. The CDR3, as DNA: TGTGCCAGCAGTTCGGGGACAGGGCGGCCTGAAGCTTTCTTT. Amino acid sequence: CASSSGTGRPEAFF.

This clonotype has ten or more counts. The gene calls are TRBV6-2 or TRBV6-3 and TRBJ2-6, with D tentatively TRBD1 (5 bases). Germline CDR1 MNHEY, CDR2 SVGEGT. There are 14 residues in the CDR3. Deletions cut 5 bases from V and 0 bases from J, with 5 bases between. As DNA, the CDR3 is TGTGCCAGCAGTAGGGGCTCTGGGGCCAACGTCCTGACTTTC. Amino acid sequence: CASSRGSGANVLTF.

This clonotype was recorded many times. The chain links TRBV7-2 to TRBJ2-2; D is perhaps TRBD2 (5 bases). Germline V gives CDR1 SGHTA, CDR2 FQGNSA. V lost 4 bases, J lost 8 bases, and 14 bases lay in between. The CDR3 spans 14 residues. The CDR3 region is CASSSRNSAGELFF. The CDR3 DNA reads TGTGCCAGCAGCTCCCGAAATAGCGCTGGGGAGCTGTTTTTT.

The chain uses TRBV20-1 and TRBJ2-1; D is ambiguous. The CDR3 is made up of 10 amino acids. V lost 4 bases and J 6 bases, leaving 4 bases between the germline ends. Germline V CDR1 and CDR2: DFQATT, SNEGSKA (reference sequence). The CDR3 here is CSATINEQFF. CDR3 DNA: TGCAGTGCTACGATCAATGAGCAGTTCTTC.

This clonotype has a handful of counts. The gene calls are TRBV20-1 and TRBJ2-3, with D tentatively TRBD1 (6 bases). Trimming took 3 bases from V and 3 from J, leaving 13 bases between them. CDR3 length: 14 amino acids. CDR1 is DFQATT, CDR2 SNEGSKA, per germline (reference sequence). The CDR3 protein is CSARRGFVTDTQYF. The CDR3 nucleotides are TGCAGTGCTAGGAGGGGGTTCGTAACAGATACGCAGTATTTT.

A few counts support this clonotype. This sequence joins TRBV11-2 and TRBJ2-3, with 8 bases identical to TRBD1. Trimming at V came to 4 bases and at J to 6 bases, leaving 9 bases not matched to a gene. This CDR3 has 15 residues. Germline CDR1 SGHAT, CDR2 FQNNGV. CDR3 sequence reads: CASSSGQEPGDTQYF. The CDR3 coding sequence is TGTGCCAGCAGCTCGGGACAGGAGCCCGGGGATACGCAGTATTTT.

This clonotype has a handful of counts. The J gene is TRBJ1-1, the V gene TRBV4-2, with a weak D call TRBD1 (5 bases). This CDR3 is 15 amino acids long. CDR1 LGHNA and CDR2 YNFKEQ come from the germline V gene. Trimming took off 5 bases at V and 0 bases at J, with 13 bases between the two ends. The CDR3 nucleotides read TGTGCCAGCAGCTACGGGGCAGGATTGAACACTGAAGCTTTCTTT. Translating gives CASSYGAGLNTEAFF.

This clonotype was seen ten or more times. The genes are TRBV7-8 and TRBJ1-2; no definite D call. The CDR3 spans 20 residues. The germline V gene has CDR1 SGHVS and CDR2 FQNEAQ. V lost 3 bases to trimming and J lost 0 bases, with 26 bases between them. The CDR3 sequence is CASSLEGLLVRRRANYGYTF. In DNA form, the CDR3 reads TGTGCCAGCAGCTTGGAAGGATTACTCGTTCGGAGGCGCGCTAACTATGGCTACACCTTC.

The rearrangement links TRBV6-6 to TRBJ1-2; TRBD1 might be the D (6 bases). The CDR3 covers 13 residues. Trimming took off 6 bases at V and 4 bases at J, with 12 bases between the two ends. The germline CDR1 and CDR2 sequences are MNHNY and SVGAGI (reference sequence). CDR3 sequence (DNA): TGTGCCAGCAGATCTGACAGGATCTATGGCTACACCTTC. Its protein is CASRSDRIYGYTF.

In its sample, this clonotype was seen a few times. The genes are TRBV4-1 and TRBJ1-1; TRBD1 is a possible D gene (5 bases). The length of the CDR3 is 14 residues. Germline V gene sequence: CDR1 MGHRA, CDR2 YSYEKL. V lost 6 bases and J 0 bases, leaving 11 bases between the germline ends. CDR3 sequence (DNA): TGCGCCAGCAGACCAGGGTTCATGAACACTGAAGCTTTCTTT. Residues: CASRPGFMNTEAFF.

This clonotype appeared many times. This sequence joins TRBV29-1 and TRBJ2-7; 10 bases match TRBD1. CDR3 size: 14 residues. J was trimmed by 6 bases and V by 4 bases; bases with no gene match: 9. The V gene's germline CDR1 is SQVTM and CDR2 ANQGSEA. CDR3 sequence: CSVARGTGDSEQYF. The CDR3 DNA reads TGCAGCGTTGCCCGGGGGACAGGGGACTCCGAGCAGTACTTC.

This rearrangement joins TRBV4-1 to TRBJ1-1; possible D gene TRBD1, 6 bases. Germline values: CDR1 MGHRA, CDR2 YSYEKL. The CDR3 totals 15 residues. V was shortened by 6 bases and J by 3 bases, with 17 bases between the two germline ends. The DNA for the CDR3 is TGCGCCAGCAGGGGGAGAGGGAAGGGGGACACTGAAGCTTTCTTT. Its translation is CASRGRGKGDTEAFF.

This clonotype showed up just a few times. This chain uses TRBV14 with TRBJ2-2; no clear D gene. The V end was cut by 0 bases, the J end by 6 bases, with 8 bases between. The CDR3 covers 14 residues. From germline, CDR1 is SGHDN and CDR2 FVKESK. CDR3 in amino acids: CASSQELGPGELFF. The CDR3 DNA follows: TGTGCCAGCAGCCAAGAGCTCGGACCCGGGGAGCTGTTTTTT. Variable domain in full (rest from reference TRBV14 and TRBJ2-2): EAGVTQFPSHSVIEKGQTVTLRCDPISGHDNLYWYRRVMGKEIKFLLHFVKESKQDESGMPNNRFLAERTGGTYSTLKVQPAELEDSGVYFCASSQELGPGELFFGEGSRLTVL.

The chain carries TRBV18 and TRBJ1-1, with 7 bases matching TRBD1. Trimming removed 5 bases from V and 8 bases from J; junction bases left unmatched: 8. In germline, CDR1 is KGHSH, CDR2 LQKENI. The CDR3 is 13 amino acids. CDR3 in DNA: TGTGCCAGCTCATCCAGACAGGGCGACGAAGCTTTCTTT. The encoded protein is CASSSRQGDEAFF.

This chain joins TRBV7-9 and TRBJ2-2; perhaps TRBD1 as D (5 bases). Germline V gene sequence: CDR1 SEHNR, CDR2 FQNEAQ (reference sequence). The CDR3 covers 17 residues. Trimming left V 5 bases short and J 1 base short, with 17 bases between. The CDR3 loop is CASSPGPRRGNTGELFF. The CDR3 DNA reads TGTGCCAGCAGCCCCGGGCCTCGAAGGGGGAACACCGGGGAGCTGTTTTTT.

This clonotype came up many times. The chain combines TRBV7-2 with TRBJ2-3, with D possibly TRBD2 on 5 matching bases. Trimming took off 6 bases at V and 4 bases at J, with 5 bases between the two ends. The CDR3 contains 11 residues. Germline-derived CDR1 and CDR2 are SGHTA and FQGNSA. CDR3 sequence: CASRLADTQYF. DNA of the CDR3: TGTGCCAGCAGACTAGCAGATACGCAGTATTTT.

This clonotype was observed a handful of times. This chain connects TRBV7-8 to TRBJ2-7; perhaps TRBD1 as D (6 bases). Per germline, CDR1 SGHVS and CDR2 FQNEAQ. Trimming stripped 7 bases from V and 7 bases from J, with 17 bases between. The CDR3 covers 13 residues. CDR3 residues: CASNARGTGEQYF. The CDR3 coding sequence is TGTGCCAGCAACGCTAGGGGGACGGGAGAGCAGTACTTC.

The V and J genes are TRBV30 and TRBJ2-1; TRBD2 is a possible D gene (6 bases). Trimming shortened V by 3 bases and J by 8 bases, and 17 bases separated the two germline ends. Looked up from germline, CDR1 is GTSNPN and CDR2 is SVGIG (reference sequence). CDR3 length: 14 amino acids. The chain's CDR3 is CAWRGLTRIHEQFF. CDR3 in DNA: TGTGCCTGGAGGGGGCTGACTAGGATCCATGAGCAGTTCTTC. Complete variable domain (other parts from reference TRBV30 and TRBJ2-1): SQTIHQWPATLVQPVGSPLSLECTVEGTSNPNLYWYRQAAGRGLQLLFYSVGIGQISSEVPQNLSASRPQDRQFILSSKKLLLSDSGFYLCAWRGLTRIHEQFFGPGTRLTVL.

V is TRBV4-1 and J is TRBJ1-2, with D uncertain. V was cut by 8 bases and J by 5 bases, with 21 bases left in between. CDR3 length: 15 amino acids. Germline V lookup: CDR1 MGHRA, CDR2 YSYEKL. The DNA for the CDR3 is TGCGCCAGCCGCTCCCACGGCCCGGCCCGGTATGGCTACACCTTC. Residues: CASRSHGPARYGYTF.

This clonotype was detected only a few times. The chain employs TRBV19 and TRBJ2-6, with 11 bases aligning to TRBD1. The germline CDR1 and CDR2 sequences are LNHDA and SQIVND (reference sequence). V lost 8 bases, J lost 2 bases, and 2 bases stayed unmatched. The CDR3 covers 15 residues. CDR3 sequence (DNA): TGTGCCAGTGGACAGGGGGCCCCTGGGGCCAACGTCCTGACTTTC. Its translation is CASGQGAPGANVLTF.

The genes are TRBV7-2 and TRBJ2-3; weak D call: TRBD1 (6 bases). This CDR3 spans 16 amino acids. Trimming stripped 2 bases from V and 2 bases from J, with 14 bases between. The germline V gene encodes CDR1 SGHTA and CDR2 FQGNSA. CDR3 amino acids: CASSLFSAGVTDTQYF. CDR3 coding DNA: TGTGCCAGCAGCTTATTCTCGGCAGGGGTCACAGATACGCAGTATTTT.